The 20 T cell receptor beta chains in this list originate from one sample, sequenced in a study of cytomegalovirus exposure and HLA in healthy donors. This PCR relied on a set of 60 Vbeta primers and 13 Jbeta primers. Some clones are missing from TCRdb's copy, which holds only in-frame ones; the method was immunoSEQ multiplex PCR. This sample has nearly 110,000 clones, with about 75% found just once. The sequenced sample consisted of PBMCs. Receptors were obtained from a male donor in good health and CMV-seropositive.

The CDR3 DNA is TGTGCCAGCAGCTTTACCCCACAAGTCTACGAGCAGTACTTC. This encodes CASSFTPQVYEQYF. This chain joins TRBV7-8 and TRBJ2-7; D ambiguous. The CDR3 consists of 14 residues. Germline assignment: CDR1 SGHVS and CDR2 FQNEAQ. Trimming shortened V by 3 bases and J by 3 bases, and 12 bases separated the two germline ends.

The chain links TRBV25-1 to TRBJ2-7, with 9 positions matching TRBD1. The CDR3 contains 15 residues. Germline V lookup: CDR1 MGHDK, CDR2 SYGVNS. The junction had 5 bases not matched to a gene; V was cut back by 4 bases and J by 1 base. The CDR3 nucleotides are TGTGCCAGCAGTGCTGGACAGGGGCCATCCTACGAGCAGTACTTC. Its protein is CASSAGQGPSYEQYF.

Turning to this clone: Sequence at one end of the junction differs from germline and may be a read error. The genes are TRBV4-2 and TRBJ2-3; D uncertain. Germline assignment: CDR1 LGHNA and CDR2 YNFKEQ. There are 12 residues in the CDR3. The CDR3 region is CASSPLDSAKAF. CDR3 DNA sequence: TGTGCCAGCAGCCCCTTAGACTCGGCAAAAGCGTTT.

This clone has a handful of counts. The V call is TRBV5-1, the J call TRBJ2-5; D is perhaps TRBD1 (6 bases). V lost 0 bases and J 1 base, leaving 16 bases between the germline ends. The V gene's germline CDR1 is SGHRS and CDR2 YFSETQ. The CDR3 contains 17 residues. For the CDR3, the DNA is TGCGCCAGCAGCTTGGCCGTTCTCACAGGGTCCCAAGAGACCCAGTACTTC. Protein product: CASSLAVLTGSQETQYF.

This clone was seen just once. V is TRBV6-4 and J is TRBJ2-3; 9 bases match TRBD1. Trimming removed 4 bases from V and 3 bases from J; junction bases left unmatched: 8. The germline V gene has CDR1 MRHNA and CDR2 SNTAGT. There are 16 residues in the CDR3. CDR3 protein: CASSANRGLGTDTQYF. The CDR3 DNA follows: TGTGCCAGCAGTGCTAACAGGGGGCTCGGAACAGATACGCAGTATTTT.

This clone was seen a few times. The chain carries TRBV7-2 and TRBJ2-2; D call uncertain. The V gene's germline CDR1 is SGHTA and CDR2 FQGNSA. Trimming stripped 5 bases from V and 2 bases from J, with 6 bases between. The CDR3 is 13 residues long. The CDR3 coding sequence is TGTGCCAGCAGCCTGAGTAACACCGGGGAGCTGTTTTTT. Translation: CASSLSNTGELFF.

The CDR3 sequence is CASSQDQARGYTF. Here the CDR3 DNA reads TGCGCCAGCAGCCAAGATCAGGCCCGCGGCTACACCTTC. The V call is TRBV4-3, the J call TRBJ1-2; no reliable D call. Germline V lookup: CDR1 LGHNA, CDR2 YSLEER. Trimming removed 0 bases from V and 8 bases from J, with 10 bases in between. This CDR3 comprises 13 residues.

CDR3 protein: CASSWDRGSEQYF. CDR3 nucleotide sequence: TGCGCCAGCAGCTGGGACAGGGGATCCGAGCAGTACTTC. The chain employs TRBV5-1 and TRBJ2-7; the match to TRBD1 covers 10 bases. CDR1 SGHRS and CDR2 YFSETQ come from the germline V gene. There are 13 residues in the CDR3. V was pared by 3 bases and J by 6 bases, with 3 bases of the junction left unmatched. Looking up the rest from reference TRBV5-1 and TRBJ2-7 gives the full variable domain: KAGVTQTPRYLIKTRGQQVTLSCSPISGHRSVSWYQQTPGQGLQFLFEYFSETQRNKGNFPGRFSGRQFSNSRSEMNVSTLELGDSALYLCASSWDRGSEQYFGPGTRLTVT.

This chain links TRBV25-1 with TRBJ1-1; D ambiguous. Germline-derived CDR1 and CDR2 are MGHDK and SYGVNS. There are 12 residues in the CDR3. V was trimmed by 4 bases and J by 4 bases, leaving 7 bases between them. The CDR3 DNA sequence: TGTGCCAGCAGTGTTAGTGGCACTGAAGCTTTCTTT. It codes for CASSVSGTEAFF. Full variable domain (remainder filled in from reference TRBV25-1 and TRBJ1-1): EADIYQTPRYLVIGTGKKITLECSQTMGHDKMYWYQQDPGMELHLIHYSYGVNSTEKGDLSSESTVSRIRTEHFPLTLESARPSHTSQYLCASSVSGTEAFFGQGTRLTVV.

Here the CDR3 reads CASSFRTGGPNEQFF. CDR3 sequence (DNA): TGTGCCAGCAGTTTTAGGACGGGAGGGCCCAATGAGCAGTTCTTC. The rearrangement uses TRBV28 and TRBJ2-1; 8 nucleotides line up with TRBD2. The germline V gene encodes CDR1 MDHEN and CDR2 SYDVKM. This CDR3 has 15 residues. Germline trimming cut 3 bases from V and 6 bases from J; bases unmatched to any gene: 7. Full variable domain (remainder filled in from reference TRBV28 and TRBJ2-1): DVKVTQSSRYLVKRTGEKVFLECVQDMDHENMFWYRQDPGLGLRLIYFSYDVKMKEKGDIPEGYSVSREKKERFSLILESASTNQTSMYLCASSFRTGGPNEQFFGPGTRLTVL.

The chain employs TRBV18 and TRBJ2-7, with 10 bases lining up with TRBD1. Germline V lookup: CDR1 KGHSH, CDR2 LQKENI. Losses at the gene ends were 3 bases for V and 7 bases for J; bases not matched to a gene: 12. The CDR3 has 16 amino acids. The CDR3 coding sequence is TGTGCCAGCTCACCGCCAACCGGGACAGGGGCGGGGGAGCAGTACTTC. Its translation: CASSPPTGTGAGEQYF.

This chain uses TRBV5-4 with TRBJ2-1, with 15 bases fitting TRBD2. CDR1 and CDR2 (germline): SGHNT, YYREEE (reference sequence). This CDR3 is built from 15 residues. Trimming cost V 2 bases and J 7 bases; bases outside gene matches: 1. CDR3 sequence: CASSFGLAGGNEQFF. The CDR3, as DNA: TGTGCCAGCAGCTTTGGACTAGCGGGGGGGAATGAGCAGTTCTTC. Variable domain in full (rest from reference TRBV5-4 and TRBJ2-1): ETGVTQSPTHLIKTRGQQVTLRCSSQSGHNTVSWYQQALGQGPQFIFQYYREEENGRGNFPPRFSGLQFPNYSSELNVNALELDDSALYLCASSFGLAGGNEQFFGPGTRLTVL.

This chain uses TRBV4-3 with TRBJ1-1; maybe TRBD1 (6 bases). The CDR3 totals 15 residues. Between the trimmed V and J ends, which lost 4 bases and 4 bases, there was a span of 16 bases. The germline V gene has CDR1 LGHNA and CDR2 YSLEER. The chain's CDR3 is CASSLERGAATEAFF. CDR3 nucleotides: TGCGCCAGCAGCCTCGAACGGGGGGCGGCCACTGAAGCTTTCTTT.

The V call is TRBV5-6, the J call TRBJ2-7; D is perhaps TRBD1 (6 bases). The CDR3 has 14 residues. Between the trimmed V and J ends, which lost 4 bases and 4 bases, there was a span of 15 bases. The germline CDR1 and CDR2 sequences are SGHDT and YYEEEE. Written as DNA, the CDR3 is TGTGCCAGCAGCCCTAACAGGGTTGGGTACGAGCAGTACTTC. It is translated as CASSPNRVGYEQYF.

This chain connects TRBV30 to TRBJ1-2; maybe TRBD1 (5 bases). CDR1 and CDR2 from the germline V gene are GTSNPN and SVGIG (reference sequence). The CDR3 loop spans 11 amino acids. Trimming left V 4 bases short and J 7 bases short, with 10 bases between. CDR3 residues: CAWTTGGGYTF. CDR3 coding DNA: TGTGCCTGGACTACCGGGGGTGGCTACACCTTC.

J is TRBJ1-1 and V is TRBV7-3; D ambiguous. Trimming stripped 0 bases from V and 0 bases from J, with 5 bases between. This CDR3 region has 14 residues. In germline, CDR1 is SGHTA, CDR2 FQGTGA. Written as DNA, the CDR3 is TGTGCCAGCAGCTTAACGGCATTGAACACTGAAGCTTTCTTT. The encoded protein is CASSLTALNTEAFF.

This clone showed up just a few times. The CDR3 reads CASFKAGGNTDTQYF. In nucleotides, the CDR3 is TGTGCCAGCTTCAAAGCGGGGGGGAACACAGATACGCAGTATTTT. The rearrangement uses TRBV7-9 and TRBJ2-3; 10 positions match TRBD2. This CDR3 comprises 15 residues. Trimming took 8 bases from V and 2 from J; bases not matched to a gene: 7. The germline gives CDR1 SEHNR, CDR2 FQNEAQ (reference sequence).

Only a few counts were recorded for this clone. The rearrangement joins TRBV27 to TRBJ2-7, with 7 bases fitting TRBD1. The CDR3 is 13 residues long. Trimming removed 5 bases from V and 6 bases from J; junction bases left unmatched: 7. Germline CDR1 is MNHEY and CDR2 is SMNVEV (reference sequence). The CDR3: CASSPPYRGEQYF. CDR3 in DNA: TGTGCCAGCAGTCCCCCTTACAGGGGCGAGCAGTACTTC.

This clone was counted only a few times. The junction and the germline gene differ at one end; a read error may be behind it. The V call is TRBV5-6, the J call TRBJ1-5; TRBD1 might be the D (5 bases). The germline CDR1 and CDR2 sequences are SGHDT and YYEEEE. The CDR3 length is 15 residues. In nucleotides, the CDR3 is TGTGCCAGCAGCTTGAGGGGATCCGGCAATCAGCCCCAGAATTTT. Encoded protein: CASSLRGSGNQPQNF.

The chain has TRBV29-1 and TRBJ2-5, with D tentatively TRBD2 (6 bases). The CDR3 runs to 12 residues. Per the germline V gene, CDR1 is SQVTM and CDR2 is ANQGSEA. The V gene lost 7 bases and the J gene lost 4 bases, with 13 bases spanning the gap. The CDR3 DNA is TGCAGCGCCCACGGAGGGCGAGAGACCCAGTACTTC. It is translated as CSAHGGRETQYF.